The T cell receptor (beta chain) under discussion was sequenced for a study of blood T cells in healthy people across ages. Study-wide context: Template switching picked up about one barcoded beta molecule for each two T cells.

The CDR3 is made up of 17 amino acids. The authors ran a second PCR of about 7 to 12 cycles using a sample-barcoded 5' primer and a J-beta primer mix. Each cDNA molecule was tagged by a template-switch adaptor with 12 random nucleotides. TCRdb re-called the 5' RACE reads through MiXCR, storing one row per CDR3 protein. The table lists fewer than 2 million distinct CDR3 sequences, more than 35% of them singletons, with 23% in the top ten. Concerning this clonotype itself: Its antigen is not identified.

Findings and limits, study-wide: Age advanced and TCR beta diversity per million T cells fell, roughly linearly.

At least 5 micrograms of total RNA were extracted per sample. Input material: blood. The receptor's source is a human donor in good health. The chain combines TRBV12-3 or TRBV12-4 with TRBJ2-1, with D perhaps being TRBD1 or TRBD2 (6 bases each). The J call may be faulty, since TRBJ2-7 better matches the DNA end. CDR3: CASTASWGASTYNEQYF. The DNA of the CDR3 is TGTGCCAGCACTGCCTCTTGGGGGGCAAGCACTTACAATGAGCAGTACTTC.